This is a list of T cell receptor beta chains from one sample in a study of T cells in Graves' hyperthyroidism and ophthalmopathy. One entry per CDR3 protein, called by TCRdb with MiXCR from the multiplex PCR reads. The table has a few hundred thousand distinct CDR3 sequences, 14% to 15% seen once. Sample: blood. These receptor sequences come from a woman aged 25 to 45 with Graves' hyperthyroidism. CDR3s include the opening cysteine and the closing phenylalanine or tryptophan. Each record gives: V gene, clone size, D gene, J gene, CDR3 DNA, CDR3 protein. D genes are given only for firm matches. For some rows the clone size is stated as once, few or many, or as a class when expanded; others skip it.

TRBV28	many	.	TRBJ2-6	TGTGCTGTATTGTCTGGGGCCAACGTCCTGACTTTC	CAVLSGANVLTF
TRBV20-1	many	TRBD2	TRBJ2-2	TGCAGTGCTAGACTAGCGGGAGGGACCGGGGAGCTGTTTTTT	CSARLAGGTGELFF
TRBV20-1	few	TRBD1	TRBJ2-2	TGCAGTGCCTCACCCCCCTTGGACAGGGGACGGTACACCGGGGAGCTGTTTTTT	CSASPPLDRGRYTGELFF
TRBV11-3	many	.	TRBJ2-1	TGTGCCAGCAGCTTAAACGGGGACTCCTACAATGAGCAGTTCTTC	CASSLNGDSYNEQFF
TRBV24-1	many	TRBD2	TRBJ2-1	TGTGCCACCAGTGACCACCTGAGCGGGAGGGGAGGCAATGAGCAGTTCTTC	CATSDHLSGRGGNEQFF
TRBV12-3/TRBV12-4	many	.	TRBJ2-2	TGTGCCAGCAGTTCCCGACAGGGAGGAACCGGGGAGCTGTTTTTT	CASSSRQGGTGELFF
TRBV12-3/TRBV12-4	many	.	TRBJ1-1	TGTGCCAGCAGTTTAGCGCATACAGGGTTGGCTGAAGCTTTCTTT	CASSLAHTGLAEAFF
TRBV18	many	.	TRBJ2-7	TGTGCCAGCTCACCACCTACGACTACGGCCGAGCAGTACTTC	CASSPPTTTAEQYF
TRBV6-5	.	TRBD1	TRBJ2-2	TGTGCCAGCAGTTTTTCACAGGGGGCGGGCGGGGAGCTGTTTTTT	CASSFSQGAGGELFF
TRBV7-9	few	.	TRBJ2-1	TGTGCCAGCAGCCGAGTAGGGACCGACAATGAGCAGTTCTTC	CASSRVGTDNEQFF
TRBV28	few	.	TRBJ1-1	TGTGCCACCTCACTCGGACAAACTGAAGCTTTCTTT	CATSLGQTEAFF